This T cell receptor beta chain was found in a study of CD8+ T cells in alopecia areata. Study results and caveats: Alphabeta T cells residing in normal skin are also sequenced in scalp samples. Possibly because of HLA-related factors, TCR sharing was less clear across patients than in mice.

CDR3 length: 15 residues. Germline trimming cut 5 bases from V and 6 bases from J; bases unmatched to any gene: 5. In germline, CDR1 is MNHNS, CDR2 SASEGT. Peripheral blood and lesional scalp punch biopsies came from alopecia areata patients. Sorted out of PBMCs were CD4+ T cells and CD8+ T cells. cDNA reverse transcribed from extracted RNA served as the sequencing template. TCRdb keeps only in-frame clones here, not all; method: immunoSEQ multiplex PCR. The sample shows 150,000 to 200,000 clones, just over 65% of them seen only once. In its sample, this clone was seen once. Its antigen is unidentified.

The chain combines TRBV6-1 with TRBJ1-6, with 9 positions matching TRBD1. This receptor was identified in a human donor with alopecia areata. Specimen: CD8+ T cells sorted from blood, collected at week 0. The CDR3 is CASSSQTGGNSPLHF. DNA for the CDR3: TGTGCCAGCAGTTCCCAGACAGGGGGTAATTCACCCCTCCACTTT.